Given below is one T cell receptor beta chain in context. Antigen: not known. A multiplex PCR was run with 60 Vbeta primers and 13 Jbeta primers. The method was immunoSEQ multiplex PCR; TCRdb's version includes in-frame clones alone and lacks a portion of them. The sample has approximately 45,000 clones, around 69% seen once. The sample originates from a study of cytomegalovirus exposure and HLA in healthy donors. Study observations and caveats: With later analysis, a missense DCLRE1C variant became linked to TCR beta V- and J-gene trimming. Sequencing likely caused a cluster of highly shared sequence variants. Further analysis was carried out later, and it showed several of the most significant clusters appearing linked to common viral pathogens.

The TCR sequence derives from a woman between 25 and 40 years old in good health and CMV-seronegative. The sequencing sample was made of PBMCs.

CDR3 sequence: CASSAFQGSGWGYTF. The CDR3 DNA follows: TGTGCCAGCAGCGCCTTCCAGGGATCAGGATGGGGCTACACCTTC. J is TRBJ1-2 and V is TRBV7-2; D possibly corresponds to TRBD1 (5 bases). The CDR3 length is 15 residues. Trimming removed 5 bases from V and 8 bases from J, with 21 bases in between. Per germline, CDR1 SGHTA and CDR2 FQGNSA.